What follows are 8 T cell receptor beta chains derived from one specimen sequenced in a study of shared clonotypes between healthy human individuals. Only in-frame clones appear in the TCRdb table, and some are missing; sequencing was by immunoSEQ multiplex PCR. This table has approximately 1.1 million clones, around three quarters appearing once. The sample consisted of memory CD4+ T cells from PBMCs. Subset here: CD45RA-negative fraction. The receptor set was obtained from a man between 18 and 35 years old in good health. Some clones in this sample may be carry-over from other donors' samples.

The chain has TRBV11-3 and TRBJ1-1, with D hard to call. The CDR3 contains 12 residues. Germline V gene lookup returns CDR1 SGHNT and CDR2 YENEEA. The ends were cut back, 2 bases at V and 11 bases at J, with 12 bases in the middle. The chain's CDR3 is CASSLSGSGAFF. In nucleotides, the CDR3 is TGTGCCAGCAGCTTATCGGGGTCGGGTGCTTTCTTT. Supplemented by reference TRBV11-3 and TRBJ1-1, the full variable domain reads EAGVVQSPRYKIIEKKQPVAFWCNPISGHNTLYWYLQNLGQGPELLIRYENEEAVDDSQLPKDRFSAERLKGVDSTLKIQPAELGDSAVYLCASSLSGSGAFFGQGTRLTVV.

The V call is TRBV11-3, the J call TRBJ2-2, with 8 bases lining up with TRBD1. The CDR3 consists of 16 residues. Germline CDR1 and CDR2: SGHNT and YENEEA. With V trimmed by 1 base and J by 3 bases, 4 bases remained unmatched. The CDR3, as DNA: TGTGCCAGCAGCTTAGGCAACAGGGGGGACACCGGGGAGCTGTTTTTT. Translating it yields CASSLGNRGDTGELFF. The full variable domain, with the rest looked up from reference TRBV11-3 and TRBJ2-2, is EAGVVQSPRYKIIEKKQPVAFWCNPISGHNTLYWYLQNLGQGPELLIRYENEEAVDDSQLPKDRFSAERLKGVDSTLKIQPAELGDSAVYLCASSLGNRGDTGELFFGEGSRLTVL.

V and J are TRBV2 and TRBJ1-3; D is ambiguous. The CDR3 totals 11 residues. The germline CDR1 and CDR2 sequences are SNHLY and FYNNEI. The V end lost 6 bases, the J end lost 2 bases, and 2 bases lay between the germline ends. As DNA, the CDR3 is TGTGCCAGCAGGGCTGGAAACACCATATATTTT. Its translation: CASRAGNTIYF.

The V call is TRBV28, the J call TRBJ1-4; no clear D gene. The V end lost 2 bases, the J end lost 7 bases, and 5 bases lay between the germline ends. Germline V lookup: CDR1 MDHEN, CDR2 SYDVKM. This CDR3 contains 12 residues. The CDR3 is CASSLHIEKLFF. DNA of the CDR3: TGTGCCAGCAGTTTACATATTGAAAAACTGTTTTTT.

CDR3 sequence: CASSPRAGKETQYF. The CDR3 coding sequence is TGTGCCAGCAGCCCGAGGGCGGGGAAAGAGACCCAGTACTTC. The rearrangement links TRBV14 to TRBJ2-5; tentative D call: TRBD2 (6 bases). The CDR3 loop spans 14 amino acids. Trimming cost V 4 bases and J 3 bases, with 12 bases left between them. CDR1 is SGHDN and CDR2 is FVKESK in the germline V gene.

The rearrangement uses TRBV5-4 and TRBJ2-3; TRBD1 aligns across 7 bases. The CDR3 has 15 amino acids. Germline V gene data show CDR1 as SGHNT and CDR2 as YYREEE (reference sequence). V shed 0 bases, J shed 0 bases, and the junction held 1 base outside the gene matches. In nucleotides, the CDR3 is TGTGCCAGCAGCTTGGTACAGGGGAGCACAGATACGCAGTATTTT. Amino acid sequence: CASSLVQGSTDTQYF.

Note on this clone: Given a far larger clone just one base away, this is likely a sequencing read error. The V call is TRBV9, the J call TRBJ2-5; either TRBD1 or TRBD2 may fit D (5 bases each). Trimming left V 3 bases short and J 1 base short, with 7 bases between. Germline-derived CDR1 and CDR2 are SGDLS and YYNGEE. There are 13 residues in the CDR3. For the CDR3, the DNA is TGTGCCAGCAGCGCAGGGACCCAAGAGACCCAGTACTTC. Amino acid sequence: CASSAGTQETQYF.

The rearrangement links TRBV2 to TRBJ1-1; D ambiguous. Trimming took off 10 bases at V and 4 bases at J, with 16 bases between the two ends. The CDR3 spans 13 residues. The germline V gene encodes CDR1 SNHLY and CDR2 FYNNEI. As DNA, the CDR3 is TGTGCCATTGGGGTAGGGAGGATCACTGAAGCTTTCTTT. As protein: CAIGVGRITEAFF.